These T cell receptor beta chains were read from a single sample in a study of beta chain features in type 1 diabetes. Profiling relied on immunoSEQ multiplex PCR, and the TCRdb table lists in-frame clones only, not all of them. The data hold some 400,000 clones, with roughly 16% observed a single time. The source material was naive CD4+ T cells from blood. These receptors originate from a woman in her late teens or twenties in good health. Each CDR3 is given with its conserved first and last residue. The order of the fields is CDR3 DNA, CDR3 protein, J gene, clone size, V gene, D gene. A D gene is named only where the DNA matches it firmly. Rows give clone size only sometimes, using once, few, many, or a class for an expanded clone.

DNA: TGTGCCAGCAGCAAGGGAGGGGGCTCCTACAATGAGCAGTTCTTC
CDR3: CASSKGGGSYNEQFF
J: TRBJ2-1
size: -
V: TRBV28
D: -

DNA: TGTGCCAGCAGCTTAGGACAGAGCTTCTCCTACGAGCAGTACTTC
CDR3: CASSLGQSFSYEQYF
J: TRBJ2-7
size: -
V: TRBV7-9
D: -

DNA: TGCGCCAGCAGCTTGGGATCTAGCGTCTACAATGAGCAGTTCTTC
CDR3: CASSLGSSVYNEQFF
J: TRBJ2-1
size: few
V: TRBV5-1
D: -

DNA: TGCGCCAGCAGCCTCCCCGGGTCGGGCTACACCTTC
CDR3: CASSLPGSGYTF
J: TRBJ1-2
size: few
V: TRBV5-1
D: -

DNA: TGTGCCAGCAGCGTAGGACTAAGCACGGTCACTTACGAGCAGTACTTC
CDR3: CASSVGLSTVTYEQYF
J: TRBJ2-7
size: -
V: TRBV7-6
D: -

DNA: TGTGCCTGGAGTGGTGCGGGCCTTAGCAATCAGCCCCAGCATTTT
CDR3: CAWSGAGLSNQPQHF
J: TRBJ1-5
size: -
V: TRBV30
D: -

DNA: TGTGCCAGCTCACTACTATATGGGACAGAAGGAGATACGCAGTATTTT
CDR3: CASSLLYGTEGDTQYF
J: TRBJ2-3
size: few
V: TRBV18
D: TRBD1

DNA: TGTGCCAGCTCACCGGGCCGGACTAGCGGGAGCGGGAATGAGCAGTTCTTC
CDR3: CASSPGRTSGSGNEQFF
J: TRBJ2-1
size: few
V: TRBV18
D: TRBD2

DNA: TGTGCCAGCAGCCCAGACAGGGTGGTTGGCTACACCTTC
CDR3: CASSPDRVVGYTF
J: TRBJ1-2
size: -
V: TRBV28
D: TRBD1

DNA: TGTGCCTGGAGTGTACGGGGAACAGGGGGAGAGGCCCAGCATTTT
CDR3: CAWSVRGTGGEAQHF
J: TRBJ1-5
size: few
V: TRBV30
D: TRBD1

DNA: TGTGCCAGTGAAAGGACAGAAACCTACGAGCAGTACTTC
CDR3: CASERTETYEQYF
J: TRBJ2-7
size: -
V: TRBV25-1
D: -

DNA: TGTGCCAGTCTGAGTAGATCCTACGAGCAGTACTTC
CDR3: CASLSRSYEQYF
J: TRBJ2-7
size: few
V: TRBV6-1
D: -

DNA: TGTGCCACCAGCAGAGAGGGAGGACGGTGGGGGACCCAGTACTTC
CDR3: CATSREGGRWGTQYF
J: TRBJ2-5
size: -
V: TRBV15
D: -

DNA: TGTGCCAGCAGCCAAACAGGGGACAATCAGCCCCAGCATTTT
CDR3: CASSQTGDNQPQHF
J: TRBJ1-5
size: few
V: TRBV28
D: TRBD1

DNA: TGTGCCAGCAGCCATGGGGACAGGTTCTCCTACGAGCAGTACTTC
CDR3: CASSHGDRFSYEQYF
J: TRBJ2-7
size: few
V: TRBV28
D: TRBD1

DNA: TGCGCCAGCAGCATTTTTACAGGGAATGAGCAGTTCTTC
CDR3: CASSIFTGNEQFF
J: TRBJ2-1
size: -
V: TRBV5-1
D: -

DNA: TGTGCCAGCAGCGTAGCGGGAGCAATGGAGACCCAGTACTTC
CDR3: CASSVAGAMETQYF
J: TRBJ2-5
size: few
V: TRBV27
D: TRBD2

DNA: TGTGCCAGCACCCGTCGGCCTAGCGGGAGGGCTGAGCAGTTCTTC
CDR3: CASTRRPSGRAEQFF
J: TRBJ2-1
size: -
V: TRBV28
D: TRBD2

DNA: TGTGCCAGCAGCCAAGATCTCGAAAAAGGGGGCGACTATGGCTACACCTTC
CDR3: CASSQDLEKGGDYGYTF
J: TRBJ1-2
size: -
V: TRBV4-2
D: TRBD1

DNA: TGTGCCAGCAGCCAAGATTCGGGTCATGAAGCTTTCTTT
CDR3: CASSQDSGHEAFF
J: TRBJ1-1
size: -
V: TRBV4-2
D: -

DNA: TGTGCCAGCAGTTCGGACAGGGGCGCCAATAGCAATCAGCCCCAGCATTTT
CDR3: CASSSDRGANSNQPQHF
J: TRBJ1-5
size: few
V: TRBV28
D: TRBD1

DNA: TGTGCCAGCACCCAGGGGGCTGAGGGCACCGGGGAGCTGTTTTTT
CDR3: CASTQGAEGTGELFF
J: TRBJ2-2
size: -
V: TRBV28
D: TRBD1

DNA: TGTGCCAGCAGACCCCAGGGGGTCAACTATGGCTACACCTTC
CDR3: CASRPQGVNYGYTF
J: TRBJ1-2
size: few
V: TRBV28
D: TRBD1

DNA: TGTGCCAGCAGCGGGACAACCTTTGGAGATACGCAGTATTTT
CDR3: CASSGTTFGDTQYF
J: TRBJ2-3
size: -
V: TRBV9
D: -

DNA: TGTGCCAGCAGTCGAAGGGGGGGGAGCGGGAGTCGCGATGAGCAGTTCTTC
CDR3: CASSRRGGSGSRDEQFF
J: TRBJ2-1
size: few
V: TRBV4-2
D: TRBD2

DNA: TGCGCCAGCAACGGACTAGCGGGAACCTACAATGAGCAGTTCTTC
CDR3: CASNGLAGTYNEQFF
J: TRBJ2-1
size: few
V: TRBV5-1
D: TRBD2

DNA: TGCAGCGTACCGGGACAGGGGAGGGCTGAGCAGTTCTTC
CDR3: CSVPGQGRAEQFF
J: TRBJ2-1
size: few
V: TRBV29-1
D: TRBD1

DNA: TGTGCCAGCAGCTTGGCCCCAGGGGAAAGGCAGTACTTC
CDR3: CASSLAPGERQYF
J: TRBJ2-7
size: few
V: TRBV5-4
D: -

DNA: TGCGCCAGCAGTCAATCGCACGGCGGACAAGCCAAAAACATTCAGTACTTC
CDR3: CASSQSHGGQAKNIQYF
J: TRBJ2-4
size: -
V: TRBV23-1
D: -

DNA: TGTGCCAGTAGGACAGGGGCACCTACAGATACGCAGTATTTT
CDR3: CASRTGAPTDTQYF
J: TRBJ2-3
size: few
V: TRBV28
D: TRBD1

DNA: TGTGCCAGCAGCCCGCGGCTAGCGGCTTCCCAAGAGACCCAGTACTTC
CDR3: CASSPRLAASQETQYF
J: TRBJ2-5
size: -
V: TRBV7-6
D: TRBD2

DNA: TGTGCCATCCATCTCCGCAGGGGCACTGAAGCTTTCTTT
CDR3: CAIHLRRGTEAFF
J: TRBJ1-1
size: -
V: TRBV28
D: -

DNA: TGTGCCAGCAGTTACCAGCGGGTAAGCTCCTACAATGAGCAGTTCTTC
CDR3: CASSYQRVSSYNEQFF
J: TRBJ2-1
size: -
V: TRBV6-5
D: -

DNA: TGCGCCAGCAGCTTGAGTACTAGCGAAGAGACCCAGTACTTC
CDR3: CASSLSTSEETQYF
J: TRBJ2-5
size: -
V: TRBV5-1
D: TRBD2

DNA: TGTGCCTGGAGTGCGGGACTAGCGGTAGTAGGCCATGAGCAGTTCTTC
CDR3: CAWSAGLAVVGHEQFF
J: TRBJ2-1
size: -
V: TRBV30
D: TRBD2

DNA: TGTGCCAGCAATCAGGACGGGAGGACTATGCAGTACTTC
CDR3: CASNQDGRTMQYF
J: TRBJ2-7
size: few
V: TRBV2
D: TRBD2